This T cell receptor (beta chain) originates from a study of PD-L1 blockade in urothelial cancer. Study background: Every 3 weeks, patients received intravenous atezolizumab 1,200 mg, beginning 2014. Investigators checked blood 3 weeks (second dose) and 6 weeks after treatment start.

The sample holds one count of this clone. Synthetic TCR analog templates were spiked into each PCR. Sequencing was performed with immunoSEQ multiplex PCR; in TCRdb, only in-frame clones are kept and a portion is missing. The data show 20,000 to 25,000 clones, 85% to 90% seen once. Germline lookup yields CDR1 SGHAT and CDR2 FQNNGV. V trimming: 8 bases; J trimming: 2 bases; junction bases outside the gene matches: 7. The CDR3 runs 14 residues. The chain carries TRBV11-2 and TRBJ2-7; 9 nucleotides align to TRBD2. This TCR derives from a woman aged 60-70 years with urothelial cancer. The sample consisted of PBMCs, taken around atezolizumab (anti-PD-L1) treatment. CDR3 sequence: CASLRREGPYEQYF. The CDR3 DNA is TGTGCCAGCCTGCGGCGGGAGGGCCCCTACGAGCAGTACTTC.